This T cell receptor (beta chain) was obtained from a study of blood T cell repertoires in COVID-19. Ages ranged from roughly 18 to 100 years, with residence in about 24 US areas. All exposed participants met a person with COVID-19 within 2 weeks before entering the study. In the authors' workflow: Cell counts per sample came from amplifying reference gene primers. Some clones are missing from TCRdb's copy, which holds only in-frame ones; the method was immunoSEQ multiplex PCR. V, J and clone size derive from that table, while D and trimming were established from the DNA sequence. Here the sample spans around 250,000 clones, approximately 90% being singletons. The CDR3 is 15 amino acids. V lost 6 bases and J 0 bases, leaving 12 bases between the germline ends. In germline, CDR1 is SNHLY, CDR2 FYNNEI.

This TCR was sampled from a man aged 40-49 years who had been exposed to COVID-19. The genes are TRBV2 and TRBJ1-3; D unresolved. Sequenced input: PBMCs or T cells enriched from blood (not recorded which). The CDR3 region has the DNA TGTGCCAGCAGCCAGACTGGAAGCTCTGGAAACACCATATATTTT. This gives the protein CASSQTGSSGNTIYF.